Included here is one TCR beta chain sequence, with context. The source of the sample is a study of blood T cell repertoires in COVID-19. In the authors' methods: The assay estimated nucleated cells by amplifying reference gene primers. The table came from immunoSEQ multiplex PCR; TCRdb's copy has only in-frame clones and leaves some out. V and J calls and clone size are as listed in that table; D and trimming were resolved from the DNA. The data hold around 360,000 clones, with over 75% observed a single time. The CDR3 runs 14 residues. Germline trimming cut 5 bases from V and 6 bases from J; bases unmatched to any gene: 10. From germline, CDR1 is SGHTA and CDR2 FQGTGA.

The specimen was peripheral blood. The chain uses TRBV7-3 and TRBJ2-7; TRBD2 matches 7 bases. This receptor was obtained from a woman under 40 with COVID-19, enrolled during active disease. The CDR3 DNA reads as TGTGCCAGCAGCCTCGCCGGCGGGAGCGGCGAGCAGTACTTC. Residues: CASSLAGGSGEQYF.